Listed below are T cell receptor beta chains from one sample, sequenced in a study of shared clonotypes between healthy human individuals. Some clones are missing from TCRdb's copy, which holds only in-frame ones; the method was immunoSEQ multiplex PCR. The sample lists about 2.2 million clones, around 93% occurring once. What was sequenced was naive CD8+ T cells from PBMCs. All receptors derive from a man aged 18 to 30 in good health. Some clones in this sample may be carry-over from other donors' samples. Both conserved end residues are part of each CDR3. The D gene is left open where the match is weak. Not all rows give a size; the values are once, few, many and, for expanded clones, a class.

>TRBJ2-7|once|TRBV7-3|TRBD2
TGTGCCAGCAGCCCCGGGACTAGCGGGAGCAACGAGCAGTACTTC
CASSPGTSGSNEQYF
>TRBJ2-3|NA|TRBV4-2|TRBD2
TGTGCCAGCAGCCGGACCTCTAGCGGGGTCAGCACAGATACGCAGTATTTT
CASSRTSSGVSTDTQYF
>TRBJ2-7|once|TRBV28|NA
TGTGCCAGCAGTTTATGGTACGAGCAGTACTTC
CASSLWYEQYF
>TRBJ2-1|NA|TRBV7-8|NA
TGTGCCAGCAGCTCTACCCAGGGTAGCTCCTACAATGAGCAGTTCTTC
CASSSTQGSSYNEQFF
>TRBJ2-1|NA|TRBV29-1|TRBD2
TGCAGCGCTGTGACCGGGACTAGCGCCTACAATGAGCAGTTCTTC
CSAVTGTSAYNEQFF
>TRBJ1-1|NA|TRBV5-1|NA
TGCGCCAGCAGTCCACGGGTCGATCAAGGGGCGCGAGACACTGAAGCTTTCTTT
CASSPRVDQGARDTEAFF
>TRBJ2-7|NA|TRBV14|TRBD2
TGTGCCAGCAGCCGGGGACTACTGTTCTCCTACGAGCAGTACTTC
CASSRGLLFSYEQYF
>TRBJ2-3|NA|TRBV27|NA
TGTGCCAGCAGTTTGGGGTGGGAAACAGATACGCAGTATTTT
CASSLGWETDTQYF
>TRBJ2-7|NA|TRBV27|TRBD2
TGTGCCAGCAGGTCGGGGGGGACTTTCGACGAGCAGTACTTC
CASRSGGTFDEQYF
>TRBJ2-1|once|TRBV27|NA
TGTGCCAGCAGTTTATTCCCCCCCGGGAGCTCCTACAATGAGCAGTTCTTC
CASSLFPPGSSYNEQFF
>TRBJ2-1|NA|TRBV7-6|TRBD2
TGTGCCAGCAGCTTCCTTAGCGGGCCCTCTCCCTACAATGAGCAGTTCTTC
CASSFLSGPSPYNEQFF
>TRBJ2-7|NA|TRBV27|NA
TGTGCCAGCAGTTTATCGGGTGCCCGCGAGCAGTACTTC
CASSLSGAREQYF
>TRBJ2-1|NA|TRBV28|TRBD2
TGTGCCACCCTTCCGGGACTAGCGGCCCCATATGAGCAGTTCTTC
CATLPGLAAPYEQFF
>TRBJ1-1|few|TRBV19|NA
TGTGCCAGTAGTATCGGAGGAAGGGAGGGTGAAGCTTTCTTT
CASSIGGREGEAFF
>TRBJ2-5|once|TRBV11-2|TRBD1
TGTGCCAGCAGCTCAGGACAGGGGATCGGGGCCCAGTACTTC
CASSSGQGIGAQYF
>TRBJ2-6|NA|TRBV7-9|NA
TGTGCCAGCAGCCACAAAGATGGGGCCAACGTCCTGACTTTC
CASSHKDGANVLTF
>TRBJ2-7|NA|TRBV29-1|NA
TGCAGCGCCTGGGAGGACAAGGGCCAGTACTTC
CSAWEDKGQYF
>TRBJ1-2|NA|TRBV10-3|NA
TGTGCCATCAGTGAGAATGAAGCCTACTATGGCTACACCTTC
CAISENEAYYGYTF
>TRBJ2-7|NA|TRBV11-2|NA
TGTGCCAGCAGCGTCGGTGTTGGTTACGAGCAGTACTTC
CASSVGVGYEQYF
>TRBJ2-6|NA|TRBV4-2|TRBD1
TGTGCCAGCAGCCAAGAACGGACAGGGGGGTTCTCTGGGGCCAACGTCCTGACTTTC
CASSQERTGGFSGANVLTF
>TRBJ1-1|NA|TRBV7-9|TRBD1
TGTGCCAGCAGCCGACAGGGCCGAACTGAAGCTTTCTTT
CASSRQGRTEAFF
>TRBJ1-1|NA|TRBV7-8|NA
TGTGCCAGCAGCTTATACCGGGGGGGGAGCACTGAAGCTTTCTTT
CASSLYRGGSTEAFF
>TRBJ2-7|NA|TRBV5-6|NA
TGTGCCAGCAGCCACCTTTCGCGAAAGGACTTTTGGCAGTACTTC
CASSHLSRKDFWQYF
>TRBJ2-3|NA|TRBV20-1|NA
TGCAGTGCAGGGGGGACGCAGTATTTT
CSAGGTQYF
>TRBJ2-1|NA|TRBV7-9|TRBD2
TGTGCCAGCAGATCACGGGCTAGCGGGGACAATGAGCAGTTCTTC
CASRSRASGDNEQFF
>TRBJ2-7|NA|TRBV5-1|TRBD2
TGCGCCAGCAGCTTCGGGACTAGCGAGGGCTACGAGCAGTACTTC
CASSFGTSEGYEQYF
>TRBJ2-1|once|TRBV7-9|NA
TGTGCCAGCAGCTCGCCCGGAAATGAGCAGTTCTTC
CASSSPGNEQFF
>TRBJ2-7|NA|TRBV11-2|NA
TGTGCCAGCAGCCCATCAGCGGCAGGGGCATACGAGCAGTACTTC
CASSPSAAGAYEQYF
>TRBJ1-2|NA|TRBV29-1|NA
TGCAGCGTTGAACAGGGAAGAAACTATGGCTACACCTTC
CSVEQGRNYGYTF
>TRBJ1-1|NA|TRBV10-3|NA
TGTGCCATCAGTGAGTCGTCGAGACAGCAAGAAGCTTTCTTT
CAISESSRQQEAFF
>TRBJ2-2|NA|TRBV5-4|TRBD2
TGTGCCAGCAGCGGATCTCGACTAGCGGCCGGGGAGCTGTTTTTT
CASSGSRLAAGELFF
>TRBJ1-1|NA|TRBV4-3|NA
TGCGCCAGCAGCCTAGCCCGGTCCCTGGAGAACACTGAAGCTTTCTTT
CASSLARSLENTEAFF
>TRBJ2-1|once|TRBV11-2|TRBD2
TGTGCCAGCAGCTTACGGGAGGGCCGATCCTACAATGAGCAGTTCTTC
CASSLREGRSYNEQFF
>TRBJ2-6|NA|TRBV5-6|NA
TGTGCCAGCAGCTTGGTTGGAGGGCTCAACGTCCTGACTTTC
CASSLVGGLNVLTF
>TRBJ2-1|NA|TRBV15|TRBD2
TGTGCCACCAGCAGATCCTGGACTAGCGGGAGGGAGGAGCAGTTCTTC
CATSRSWTSGREEQFF
>TRBJ1-1|NA|TRBV11-3|TRBD1
TGTGCCACCGACCAGGGGGAGGGTGAAGCTTTCTTT
CATDQGEGEAFF
>TRBJ2-1|NA|TRBV28|TRBD2
TGTGCCAGCAGTCCTCCTTCGGTAGCGGGGTACAATGAGCAGTTCTTC
CASSPPSVAGYNEQFF
>TRBJ2-1|NA|TRBV7-3|NA
TGTGCCAGCAGCCCGCGCGGACGCGGGACAATCCCCGGGAATGAGCAGTTCTTC
CASSPRGRGTIPGNEQFF
>TRBJ2-7|NA|TRBV27|TRBD1
TGTGCCAGCAGACAGGGGGCAAGTTACGAGCAGTACTTC
CASRQGASYEQYF
>TRBJ2-5|NA|TRBV27|NA
TGTGCCAGCGGCCTTTACGGAGGGGGACAAGAGACCCAGTACTTC
CASGLYGGGQETQYF